This record looks at one T cell receptor beta chain sequence and its context. Its antigen is not known. The sample originates from a study of monozygotic twins with inflammatory bowel disease. Broader study findings: Reduced clonotype sharing with other individuals was observed in IBD patients relative to healthy twins, especially with disease activity. Variability in patient repertoires may have come partly from differing immunosuppressive treatments. The data offered no way to tell different T cell subtypes apart.

After re-calling the 5' RACE reads, TCRdb lists one entry per CDR3 protein, DNA absent. Its clone listing holds about 380,000 distinct CDR3 sequences. Blood, under 3 ml, was drawn per donor. CDR1 and CDR2 (germline): KGHDR, SFDVKD. This CDR3 has 14 residues. The sequence was obtained from a human donor with ulcerative colitis or Crohn's disease, or a healthy co-twin of an affected twin (not recorded which). Sequenced: blood. The chain combines TRBV24-1 with TRBJ2-5; TCRdb's D call of TRBD1 is untestable without DNA. The CDR3 is CATSDGTLGETQYF.